A selection of T cell receptor beta chains follows, all from one sample in a study of glioma-infiltrating T cells. TCRdb passed the multiplex PCR reads through MiXCR, listing each CDR3 protein once. The sample lists about 140,000 distinct CDR3 sequences, 35% to 50% seen once, with over 15% in the top ten. The sequenced sample was glioma tissue, nonneoplastic brain tissue, or PBMCs (not recorded which). The source is a human donor with low-grade glioma or glioblastoma, undergoing nonglioma brain surgery, or in good health (not recorded which). CDR3s include the opening cysteine and the closing phenylalanine or tryptophan. The order of the fields is J gene, V gene, clone size, D gene, CDR3 DNA, CDR3 protein. The D gene is left open where the match is weak. Part of the rows lack a size; the others show once, few, many or a class for expanded clones.

J: TRBJ2-1
V: TRBV4-2
size: few
D: TRBD2
DNA: TGTGCCAGCAGCCAAGAAAGTAGCGGGATTTACAATGAGCAGTTCTTC
CDR3: CASSQESSGIYNEQFF

J: TRBJ2-5
V: TRBV5-6
size: NA
D: NA
DNA: TGTGCCAGCAGCACTCTTCGGGACGCCAACCAAGGGACCCAGTACTTC
CDR3: CASSTLRDANQGTQYF

J: TRBJ1-1
V: TRBV6-6
size: NA
D: NA
DNA: TGTGCCAGCAGTTACTCGGCGTCAGCGCCTGAAGCTTTCTTT
CDR3: CASSYSASAPEAFF

J: TRBJ1-1
V: TRBV2
size: NA
D: NA
DNA: TGTGACAGCAACCCCGAGGGTAACACTGAAGCTTTCTTT
CDR3: CDSNPEGNTEAFF

J: TRBJ2-1
V: TRBV28
size: NA
D: TRBD2
DNA: TGTGCCAGCAGTTTATCCGGAGCGGGGGGCGATGAGCAGCTCTTC
CDR3: CASSLSGAGGDEQLF

J: TRBJ2-7
V: TRBV28
size: NA
D: NA
DNA: TGTGCCAGCAGCCTATTGGGGCCAATCGACGAGCAGTACTTC
CDR3: CASSLLGPIDEQYF

J: TRBJ2-5
V: TRBV5-4
size: NA
D: TRBD1
DNA: TGTGCCAGCAGCTTGGGGGGACAGGGCCAAGAGACCCAGTACTTC
CDR3: CASSLGGQGQETQYF

J: TRBJ2-1
V: TRBV6-2/TRBV6-3
size: NA
D: TRBD1
DNA: TGTGCCAGCAGTTATTCAGCAGGGGGTTCCAATGAGCAGTTCTTC
CDR3: CASSYSAGGSNEQFF

J: TRBJ1-1
V: TRBV6-1
size: NA
D: NA
DNA: TGTGCCAGCAGGGTAGTTGGGCCGAACACTGAAGCTTTCTTT
CDR3: CASRVVGPNTEAFF

J: TRBJ2-5
V: TRBV30
size: NA
D: NA
DNA: TGTGCCTGGAGTGTATTCGGTCTGGCAGTAGAGACCCAGTACTTC
CDR3: CAWSVFGLAVETQYF

J: TRBJ2-5
V: TRBV20-1
size: NA
D: NA
DNA: TGCAGTGCCACCTTGGGCTACTACCAAGAGACCCAGTACTTC
CDR3: CSATLGYYQETQYF

J: TRBJ1-1
V: TRBV2
size: many
D: NA
DNA: TGTGCCAGCCTACGGCAGCATGAAGCTTTCTTT
CDR3: CASLRQHEAFF

J: TRBJ2-6
V: TRBV15
size: NA
D: TRBD1
DNA: TGTGCCACCAGGGGGGACAGGGGGCCAGGGGCCAACGTCCTGACTTTC
CDR3: CATRGDRGPGANVLTF

J: TRBJ2-1
V: TRBV27
size: NA
D: TRBD2
DNA: TGTGCCAGCAGATTCTCGGGGACTCGGCTAGCGGGAGTCAATGAGCAGTTCTTC
CDR3: CASRFSGTRLAGVNEQFF

J: TRBJ1-6
V: TRBV10-3
size: few
D: NA
DNA: TGTGCCGCATCAGTAGGGAATTCACCCCTCCACTTT
CDR3: CAASVGNSPLHF

J: TRBJ1-5
V: TRBV20-1
size: many
D: NA
DNA: TGCAGTGCTAGAGATTCGGGGGGGGGGAAAAATCAGCCCCAGCATTTT
CDR3: CSARDSGGGKNQPQHF

J: TRBJ2-2
V: TRBV14
size: NA
D: TRBD1
DNA: TGTGCCAGCAGCCCGGACAGGGACGCCGGGGAGCTGTTTTTT
CDR3: CASSPDRDAGELFF

J: TRBJ2-4
V: TRBV4-2
size: few
D: TRBD2
DNA: TGTGCCAGCAGCTCACCGACCGTTAGACTAGCGGGGGGGAACATTCAGTACTTC
CDR3: CASSSPTVRLAGGNIQYF

J: TRBJ1-2
V: TRBV14
size: NA
D: TRBD1
DNA: TGTGCCAGCAGCCAAGTGACAGGGGGAGGCTACACCTTC
CDR3: CASSQVTGGGYTF

J: TRBJ2-7
V: TRBV4-1
size: NA
D: NA
DNA: TGCGCCAGCAGCCAAGATACGTCGGGTGGAGGGACAAACTACGAGCAGTACTTC
CDR3: CASSQDTSGGGTNYEQYF

J: TRBJ2-1
V: TRBV4-1
size: few
D: NA
DNA: TGCGCCAGCAGCCAAGAATTCGGGAGACACAATGAGCAGTTCTTC
CDR3: CASSQEFGRHNEQFF

J: TRBJ2-7
V: TRBV25-1
size: NA
D: NA
DNA: TGTGCCAGCAGCCCCTTGTACAGGATTCACGAGCAGTACTTC
CDR3: CASSPLYRIHEQYF

J: TRBJ2-2
V: TRBV28
size: NA
D: TRBD1
DNA: TGTGCCAGCACTGGGACAGCGAACACCGGGGAGCTGTTTTTT
CDR3: CASTGTANTGELFF

J: TRBJ1-1
V: TRBV12-3/TRBV12-4
size: NA
D: NA
DNA: TGTGCCAGCAGTTTCTCGGAAACTGAAGCTTTCTTT
CDR3: CASSFSETEAFF

J: TRBJ1-1
V: TRBV19
size: NA
D: NA
DNA: TGTGCCAGTAGTCGCGCTTCGGGCCCGAACACTGAAGCTTTCTTT
CDR3: CASSRASGPNTEAFF

J: TRBJ1-5
V: TRBV6-1
size: NA
D: NA
DNA: TGTGCCAGCAGTGAGTTCAGTAGCAATCAGCCCCAGCATTTT
CDR3: CASSEFSSNQPQHF

J: TRBJ2-1
V: TRBV5-1
size: NA
D: NA
DNA: TGCGCCAGCAGCCCCAGACCTACGGGCACCTACAATGAGCAGTTCTTC
CDR3: CASSPRPTGTYNEQFF

J: TRBJ1-2
V: TRBV15
size: NA
D: NA
DNA: TGTGCCACCAGCAGAGATATACAGGGAGTCCCCTATGGCTACACCTTC
CDR3: CATSRDIQGVPYGYTF

J: TRBJ1-5
V: TRBV20-1
size: NA
D: TRBD1
DNA: TGCAGTGCTGCCAATCGACAGGGCTACAATCAGCCCCAGCATTTT
CDR3: CSAANRQGYNQPQHF

J: TRBJ1-1
V: TRBV7-2
size: NA
D: NA
DNA: TGTGCCAGCACCATACCGCCTATTGGGACCACTGAAGCTTTCTTT
CDR3: CASTIPPIGTTEAFF

J: TRBJ2-5
V: TRBV7-9
size: once
D: NA
DNA: TGTGCCAGCAGCTTAATAGGAGGGGAGACCCAGTACTTC
CDR3: CASSLIGGETQYF

J: TRBJ2-1
V: TRBV4-1
size: NA
D: TRBD2
DNA: TGCGCCAGCAGCCAGGTAGCGGGGGATGAGCAGTTCTTC
CDR3: CASSQVAGDEQFF

J: TRBJ2-3
V: TRBV6-1
size: NA
D: NA
DNA: TGTGCCAGCAGTAAAGGGAGCGAGTCCACAGATACGCAGTATTTT
CDR3: CASSKGSESTDTQYF

J: TRBJ1-1
V: TRBV7-9
size: few
D: NA
DNA: TGTGCCAGCAGCTTAGAGAACACTGAAGCTTTCTTT
CDR3: CASSLENTEAFF

J: TRBJ1-1
V: TRBV20-1
size: NA
D: TRBD1
DNA: TGCAGTGCTAGTTGGGAGCACAGGGGGCGGGGTGAAGCTTTCTTT
CDR3: CSASWEHRGRGEAFF

J: TRBJ2-5
V: TRBV7-2
size: few
D: NA
DNA: TGTGCCAGCAGCTTAGGCAGGGAGAAGACCCAGTACTTC
CDR3: CASSLGREKTQYF

J: TRBJ2-1
V: TRBV20-1
size: NA
D: NA
DNA: TGCAGTGCTAGATCTTCCTACCTCGATGAGCAGTTCTTC
CDR3: CSARSSYLDEQFF

J: TRBJ2-1
V: TRBV19
size: once
D: NA
DNA: TGTGCCAGTAGTATTAGAGCTAGCGAGTGGGGCAATGAGCAGTTCTTC
CDR3: CASSIRASEWGNEQFF

J: TRBJ1-2
V: TRBV12-3/TRBV12-4
size: NA
D: NA
DNA: TGTGCCAGCAGTTCCGGGTCGGACTATGGCTACACCTTC
CDR3: CASSSGSDYGYTF

J: TRBJ1-1
V: TRBV11-1
size: once
D: NA
DNA: TGTGCCAGCAGACAGGACAGAAACACTGAAGCTTTCTTT
CDR3: CASRQDRNTEAFF

J: TRBJ1-2
V: TRBV11-1
size: few
D: TRBD1
DNA: TGTGCCAGCAGCAGAGGACAGGGGGATGGCTACACCTTC
CDR3: CASSRGQGDGYTF

J: TRBJ2-5
V: TRBV28
size: few
D: NA
DNA: TGTGCCAGCAGTTTGGCCTCCCGGGAGATGACCCAGTACTTC
CDR3: CASSLASREMTQYF

J: TRBJ2-7
V: TRBV27
size: NA
D: NA
DNA: TGTGCCAGCAGTTTACGACAGGTGGTGTACGAGCAGTACTTC
CDR3: CASSLRQVVYEQYF

J: TRBJ1-1
V: TRBV11-2
size: NA
D: NA
DNA: TGTGCCAGCAGCTTTGTCAGGGACTCCACTGAAGCTTTCTTT
CDR3: CASSFVRDSTEAFF

J: TRBJ1-2
V: TRBV6-1
size: NA
D: NA
DNA: TGTGCCAGCATCCGTCCCCAAGGAGCCTATGGCTACACCTTC
CDR3: CASIRPQGAYGYTF

J: TRBJ1-4
V: TRBV19
size: NA
D: TRBD1
DNA: TGTGCCAGTAGTATGGGGACAGCAACTAATGAAAAACTGTTTTTT
CDR3: CASSMGTATNEKLFF

J: TRBJ2-7
V: TRBV6-6
size: NA
D: NA
DNA: TGTGCCAGCAGTTACTCGATGGACAGCCTCTCCTACGAGCAGTACTTC
CDR3: CASSYSMDSLSYEQYF

J: TRBJ2-1
V: TRBV20-1
size: NA
D: TRBD2
DNA: TGCAGTGTCTCCAGCGGGAGAGGGCACAATGAGCAGTTCTTC
CDR3: CSVSSGRGHNEQFF

J: TRBJ2-1
V: TRBV28
size: NA
D: TRBD2
DNA: TGTGCCAGCAGTGCCGCTAGCGGGAACTACAATGAGCAGTTCTTC
CDR3: CASSAASGNYNEQFF